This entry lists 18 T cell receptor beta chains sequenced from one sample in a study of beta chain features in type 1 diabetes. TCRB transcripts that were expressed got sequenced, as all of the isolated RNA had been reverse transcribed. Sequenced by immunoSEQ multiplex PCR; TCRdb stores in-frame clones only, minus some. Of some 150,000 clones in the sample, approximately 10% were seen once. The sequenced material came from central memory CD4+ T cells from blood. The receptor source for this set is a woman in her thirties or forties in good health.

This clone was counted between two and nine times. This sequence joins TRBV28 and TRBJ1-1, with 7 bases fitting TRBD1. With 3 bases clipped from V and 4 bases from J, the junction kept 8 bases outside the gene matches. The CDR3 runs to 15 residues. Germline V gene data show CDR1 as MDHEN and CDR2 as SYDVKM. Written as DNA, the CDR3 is TGTGCCAGCAGTTTTCCCGGGACAGCAGGCACTGAAGCTTTCTTT. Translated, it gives CASSFPGTAGTEAFF.

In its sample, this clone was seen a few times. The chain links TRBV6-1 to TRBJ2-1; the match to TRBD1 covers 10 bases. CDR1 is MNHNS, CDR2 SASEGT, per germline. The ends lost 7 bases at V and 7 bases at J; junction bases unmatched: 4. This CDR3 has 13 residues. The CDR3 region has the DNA TGTGCCAGCACTCGGGACAGGGGAAATGAGCAGTTCTTC. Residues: CASTRDRGNEQFF.

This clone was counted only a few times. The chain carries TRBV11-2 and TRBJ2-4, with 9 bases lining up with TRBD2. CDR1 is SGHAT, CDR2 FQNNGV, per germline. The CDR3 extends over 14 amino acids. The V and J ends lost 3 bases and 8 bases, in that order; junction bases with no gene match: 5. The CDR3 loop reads CASSFGGGEDIQYF. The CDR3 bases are TGTGCCAGCAGCTTTGGCGGGGGGGAGGACATTCAGTACTTC. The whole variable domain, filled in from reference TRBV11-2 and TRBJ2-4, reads EAGVAQSPRYKIIEKRQSVAFWCNPISGHATLYWYQQILGQGPKLLIQFQNNGVVDDSQLPKDRFSAERLKGVDSTLKIQPAKLEDSAVYLCASSFGGGEDIQYFGAGTRLSVL.

In nucleotides, the CDR3 is TGTGCCAGCAGCTTAGAACAAGCTAACTATGGCTACACCTTC. Its protein is CASSLEQANYGYTF. This chain joins TRBV7-8 and TRBJ1-2; D gene uncertain. The CDR3 has 14 amino acids. CDR1 SGHVS and CDR2 FQNEAQ come from the germline V gene. Trimming took off 1 base at V and 0 bases at J, with 6 bases between the two ends.

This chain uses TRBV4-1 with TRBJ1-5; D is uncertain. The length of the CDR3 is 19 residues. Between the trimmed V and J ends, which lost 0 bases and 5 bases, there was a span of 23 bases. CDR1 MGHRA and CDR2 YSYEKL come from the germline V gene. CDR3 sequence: CASSQDFMGPSSRDQPQHF. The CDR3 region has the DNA TGCGCCAGCAGCCAAGATTTTATGGGCCCTAGCTCAAGGGATCAGCCCCAGCATTTT.

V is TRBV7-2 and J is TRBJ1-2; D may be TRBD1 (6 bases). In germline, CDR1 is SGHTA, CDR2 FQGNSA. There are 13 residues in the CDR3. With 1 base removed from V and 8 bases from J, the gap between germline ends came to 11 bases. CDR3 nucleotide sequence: TGTGCCAGCAGCTTAGTTCGGACAGAGGGCTACACCTTC. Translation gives CASSLVRTEGYTF.

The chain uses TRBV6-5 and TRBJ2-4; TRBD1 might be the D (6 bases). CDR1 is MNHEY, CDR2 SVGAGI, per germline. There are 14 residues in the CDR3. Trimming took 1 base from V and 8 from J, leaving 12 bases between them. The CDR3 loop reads CASSYLAGEYIQYF. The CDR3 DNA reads TGTGCCAGCAGTTACTTGGCAGGGGAGTACATTCAGTACTTC.

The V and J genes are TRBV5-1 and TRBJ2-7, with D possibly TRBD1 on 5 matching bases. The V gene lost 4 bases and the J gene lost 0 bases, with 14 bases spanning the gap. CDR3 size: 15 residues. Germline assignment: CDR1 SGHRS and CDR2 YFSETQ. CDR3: CASSRTAGSSYEQYF. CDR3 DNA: TGCGCCAGCAGCCGTACAGCAGGGTCCTCCTACGAGCAGTACTTC.

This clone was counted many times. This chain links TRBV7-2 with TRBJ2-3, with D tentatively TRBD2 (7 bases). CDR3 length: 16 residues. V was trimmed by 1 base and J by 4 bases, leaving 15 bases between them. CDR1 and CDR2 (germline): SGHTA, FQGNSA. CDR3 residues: CASSLGLGGRADTQYF. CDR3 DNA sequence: TGTGCCAGCAGCTTAGGCCTAGGGGGGAGGGCAGATACGCAGTATTTT.

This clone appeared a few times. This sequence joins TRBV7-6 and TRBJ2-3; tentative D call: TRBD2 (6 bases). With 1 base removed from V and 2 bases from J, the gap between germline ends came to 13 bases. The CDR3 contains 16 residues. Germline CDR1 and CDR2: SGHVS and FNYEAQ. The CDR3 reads CASSLVPGGNTDTQYF. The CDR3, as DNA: TGTGCCAGCAGCTTAGTTCCCGGGGGAAACACAGATACGCAGTATTTT.

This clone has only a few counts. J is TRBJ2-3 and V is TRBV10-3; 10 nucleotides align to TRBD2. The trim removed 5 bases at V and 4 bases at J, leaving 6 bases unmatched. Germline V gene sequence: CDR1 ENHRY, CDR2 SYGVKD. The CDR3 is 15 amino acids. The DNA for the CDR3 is TGTGCCATCAGTTTGGGTAGCGGGGGGTCAGATACGCAGTATTTT. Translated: CAISLGSGGSDTQYF.

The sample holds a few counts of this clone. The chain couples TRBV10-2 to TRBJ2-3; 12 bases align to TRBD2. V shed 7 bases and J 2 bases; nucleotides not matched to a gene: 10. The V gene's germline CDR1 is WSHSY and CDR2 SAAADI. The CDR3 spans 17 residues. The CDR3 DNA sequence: TGCGCCAGCATACGACTAGCGGGGGTGGGCCACACAGATACGCAGTATTTT. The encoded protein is CASIRLAGVGHTDTQYF.

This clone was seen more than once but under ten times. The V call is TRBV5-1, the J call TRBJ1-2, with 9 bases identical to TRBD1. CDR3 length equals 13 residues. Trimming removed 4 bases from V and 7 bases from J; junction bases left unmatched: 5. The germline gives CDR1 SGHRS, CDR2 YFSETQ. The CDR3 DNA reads TGCGCCAGCAGCCGACAGGGGGACGGTGGCTACACCTTC. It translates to CASSRQGDGGYTF.

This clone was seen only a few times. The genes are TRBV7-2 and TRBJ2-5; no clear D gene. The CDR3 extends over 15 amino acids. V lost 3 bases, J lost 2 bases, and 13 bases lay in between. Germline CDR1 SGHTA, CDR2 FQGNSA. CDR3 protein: CASSLMAAFQETQYF. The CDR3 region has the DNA TGTGCCAGCAGCTTGATGGCGGCGTTTCAAGAGACCCAGTACTTC.

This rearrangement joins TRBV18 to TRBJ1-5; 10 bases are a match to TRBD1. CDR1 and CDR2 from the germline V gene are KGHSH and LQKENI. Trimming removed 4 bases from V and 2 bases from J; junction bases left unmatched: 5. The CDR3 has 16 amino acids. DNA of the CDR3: TGTGCCAGCTCACGGGGGACAGGGGATGGCAATCAGCCCCAGCATTTT. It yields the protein CASSRGTGDGNQPQHF.

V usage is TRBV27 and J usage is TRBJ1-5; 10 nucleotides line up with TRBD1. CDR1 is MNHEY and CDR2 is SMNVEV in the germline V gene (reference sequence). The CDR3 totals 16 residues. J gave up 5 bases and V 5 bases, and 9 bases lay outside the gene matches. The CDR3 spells CASSPRDRGPYQPQHF. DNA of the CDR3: TGTGCCAGCAGTCCCCGGGACAGGGGTCCCTATCAGCCCCAGCATTTT.

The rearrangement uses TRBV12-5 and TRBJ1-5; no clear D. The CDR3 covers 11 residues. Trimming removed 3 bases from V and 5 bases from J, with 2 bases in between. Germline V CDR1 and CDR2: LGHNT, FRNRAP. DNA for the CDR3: TGTGCTAGTGGTTTCGATCAGCCCCAGCATTTT. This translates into CASGFDQPQHF.

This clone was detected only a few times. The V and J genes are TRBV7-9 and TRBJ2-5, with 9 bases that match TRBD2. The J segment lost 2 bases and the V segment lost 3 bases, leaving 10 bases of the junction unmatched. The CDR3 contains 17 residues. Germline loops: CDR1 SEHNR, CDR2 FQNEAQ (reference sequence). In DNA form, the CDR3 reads TGTGCCAGCAGCTTCAAAAAGCGGGGGGCCACACAAGAGACCCAGTACTTC. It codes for CASSFKKRGATQETQYF.